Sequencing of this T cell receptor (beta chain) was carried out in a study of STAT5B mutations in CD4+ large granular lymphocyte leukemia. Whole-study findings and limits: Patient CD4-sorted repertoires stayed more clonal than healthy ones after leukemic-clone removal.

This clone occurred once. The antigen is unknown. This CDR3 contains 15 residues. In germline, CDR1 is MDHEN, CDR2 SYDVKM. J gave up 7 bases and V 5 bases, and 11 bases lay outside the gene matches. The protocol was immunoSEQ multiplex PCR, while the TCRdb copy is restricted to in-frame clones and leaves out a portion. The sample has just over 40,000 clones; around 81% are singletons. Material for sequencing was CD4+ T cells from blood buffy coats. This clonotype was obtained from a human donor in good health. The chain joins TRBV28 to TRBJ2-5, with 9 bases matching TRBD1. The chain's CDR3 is CASSPFDRGSGTQYF. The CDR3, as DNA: TGTGCCAGCAGTCCCTTTGACAGGGGGTCAGGGACCCAGTACTTC.